These 28 T cell receptor beta chains were sequenced from one sample in a study of blood T cell repertoires in COVID-19. Only in-frame clones appear in the TCRdb table, and some are missing; sequencing was by immunoSEQ multiplex PCR. The sample has more than 110,000 clones; approximately 84% are singletons. Sequenced input: peripheral blood. The receptors were gathered from a human donor in a cohort sampled during active COVID-19.

The rearrangement links TRBV7-8 to TRBJ2-7; a possible D gene is TRBD2 (6 bases). Germline values: CDR1 SGHVS, CDR2 FQNEAQ. The CDR3 sequence is 15 residues long. The ends were cut back, 5 bases at V and 3 bases at J, with 17 bases in the middle. Here the CDR3 DNA reads TGTGCCAGCAGCCAGTATGGGGGACTGAGCTACGAGCAGTACTTC. This translates into CASSQYGGLSYEQYF.

V gene TRBV5-1 combines with J gene TRBJ2-2; tentative D call: TRBD1 (5 bases). Trimming shortened V by 0 bases and J by 4 bases, and 7 bases separated the two germline ends. CDR3 length: 14 amino acids. Germline V gene lookup returns CDR1 SGHRS and CDR2 YFSETQ. Here the CDR3 reads CASSLEGSTGELFF. CDR3 nucleotide sequence: TGCGCCAGCAGCTTGGAGGGGTCCACCGGGGAGCTGTTTTTT.

V gene TRBV19 combines with J gene TRBJ1-1; D gene unclear. V was clipped by 5 bases and J by 1 base, with 14 bases between them. CDR1 is LNHDA and CDR2 is SQIVND in the germline V gene (reference sequence). There are 15 residues in the CDR3. CDR3 nucleotide sequence: TGTGCCAGTAGTGTCCAACCGACGGGGAACACTGAAGCTTTCTTT. Translation: CASSVQPTGNTEAFF.

The chain is built from TRBV28 and TRBJ1-2; 7 nucleotides align to TRBD1. J gave up 4 bases and V 5 bases, and 7 bases lay outside the gene matches. CDR1 MDHEN and CDR2 SYDVKM come from the germline V gene. There are 14 residues in the CDR3. Written as DNA, the CDR3 is TGTGCCAGCAGTGCCCCGGGACAGTCCTATGGCTACACCTTC. The encoded protein is CASSAPGQSYGYTF.

The rearrangement links TRBV5-1 to TRBJ2-6; TRBD1 matches at 9 bases. The ends lost 0 bases at V and 0 bases at J; junction bases unmatched: 7. Looked up from germline, CDR1 is SGHRS and CDR2 is YFSETQ. The CDR3 runs 19 residues. CDR3 region: CASSLGPVTGGSGANVLTF. The CDR3 nucleotides read TGCGCCAGCAGCTTGGGTCCCGTGACAGGGGGCTCTGGGGCCAACGTCCTGACTTTC.

The chain is built from TRBV7-3 and TRBJ2-3; D unclear. V shed 5 bases and J shed 0 bases, with 15 bases lying between them. The CDR3 extends over 16 amino acids. The V gene's germline CDR1 is SGHTA and CDR2 FQGTGA. The CDR3 nucleotides read TGTGCCAGCAGCCCAGGCACAGCCTCTAGCACAGATACGCAGTATTTT. Translation gives CASSPGTASSTDTQYF.

This clone is medium-sized in the sample. The V gene is TRBV29-1, the J gene TRBJ1-2; no clear D. This CDR3 has 12 residues. Trimming took 2 bases from V and 7 from J, leaving 11 bases between them. The germline V gene encodes CDR1 SQVTM and CDR2 ANQGSEA. The CDR3 sequence: CSVEREAPGYTF. CDR3 coding DNA: TGCAGCGTTGAACGAGAGGCGCCTGGCTACACCTTC.

The rearrangement uses TRBV18 and TRBJ2-3; D gene uncertain. CDR1 is KGHSH, CDR2 LQKENI, per germline. Trimming cost V 4 bases and J 0 bases, with 11 bases left between them. CDR3 length: 15 amino acids. The CDR3 here is CASSLAVASTDTQYF. The CDR3 DNA follows: TGTGCCAGCTCACTCGCGGTTGCCAGCACAGATACGCAGTATTTT.

The gene calls are TRBV18 and TRBJ2-1; the D gene is possibly TRBD1 (5 bases). CDR3 length: 13 residues. The ends were cut back, 5 bases at V and 7 bases at J, with 12 bases in the middle. Germline V gene lookup returns CDR1 KGHSH and CDR2 LQKENI. CDR3 sequence: CASSVGVGNEQFF. The CDR3 nucleotides are TGTGCCAGCTCAGTAGGGGTAGGTAATGAGCAGTTCTTC. Supplemented by reference TRBV18 and TRBJ2-1, the full variable domain reads NAGVMQNPRHLVRRRGQEARLRCSPMKGHSHVYWYRQLPEEGLKFMVYLQKENIIDESGMPKERFSAEFPKEGPSILRIQQVVRGDSAAYFCASSVGVGNEQFFGPGTRLTVL.

This sequence joins TRBV21-1 and TRBJ2-4; no check of the table's D call, TRBD1, against the DNA was made. TRBV21-1 is reported as a pseudogene. This CDR3 has 16 amino acids. Written as DNA, the CDR3 is TGTGCCAGCAAATATGAGGGGGCTACGGCCAAAAACATTCAGTACTTC. Translation gives CASKYEGATAKNIQYF.

A few counts support this clone. At the DNA level, this CDR3 is encoded by other sequences in the same sample as well. The chain uses TRBV6-5 and TRBJ1-2, with a weak D call TRBD1 (5 bases). V lost 0 bases to trimming and J lost 7 bases, with 12 bases between them. The CDR3 is 14 amino acids. CDR1 is MNHEY, CDR2 SVGAGI, per germline. CDR3 DNA sequence: TGTGCCAGCAGTTACTCGGGGGGGGGTAGTGGCTACACCTTC. Residues: CASSYSGGGSGYTF.

V and J are TRBV29-1 and TRBJ1-4; TRBD1 is a possible D gene (6 bases). Germline values: CDR1 SQVTM, CDR2 ANQGSEA. CDR3 length: 14 amino acids. Trimming pared 6 bases from V and 14 bases from J, leaving 25 bases between. The CDR3 DNA sequence: TGCAGCGTCGACTGGACAGACCTTCCTTTATACCTGTTTTTT. This gives the protein CSVDWTDLPLYLFF.

The chain joins TRBV5-4 to TRBJ1-2; D perhaps matches TRBD1 (5 bases). V was shortened by 4 bases and J by 3 bases, with 16 bases between the two germline ends. Germline V gives CDR1 SGHNT, CDR2 YYREEE (reference sequence). This CDR3 contains 15 residues. CDR3 nucleotides: TGTGCCAGCAGCCAATCTAGGACATATTACTATGGCTACACCTTC. This encodes CASSQSRTYYYGYTF.

The V gene is TRBV7-2, the J gene TRBJ2-6; 7 bases are a match to TRBD1. V trimming: 5 bases; J trimming: 3 bases; junction bases outside the gene matches: 1. Germline CDR1 and CDR2: SGHTA and FQGNSA. The CDR3 has 14 residues. The CDR3, as DNA: TGTGCCAGCAGCAGACAGGGTGGGGCCAACGTCCTGACTTTC. Translation: CASSRQGGANVLTF. The variable domain in full, completed from reference TRBV7-2 and TRBJ2-6, reads GAGVSQSPSNKVTEKGKDVELRCDPISGHTALYWYRQSLGQGLEFLIYFQGNSAPDKSGLPSDRFSAERTGGSVSTLTIQRTQQEDSAVYLCASSRQGGANVLTFGAGSRLTVL.

The chain joins TRBV18 to TRBJ1-2; 12 bases fit TRBD1. Germline CDR1 is KGHSH and CDR2 is LQKENI. The CDR3 has 17 residues. The trim removed 3 bases at V and 2 bases at J, leaving 7 bases unmatched. The CDR3 DNA reads as TGTGCCAGCTCACCCTCGGGACAGGGGGCTAACAACTATGGCTACACCTTC. As protein: CASSPSGQGANNYGYTF. Full variable domain (missing parts from reference TRBV18 and TRBJ1-2): NAGVMQNPRHLVRRRGQEARLRCSPMKGHSHVYWYRQLPEEGLKFMVYLQKENIIDESGMPKERFSAEFPKEGPSILRIQQVVRGDSAAYFCASSPSGQGANNYGYTFGSGTRLTVV.

CDR3 nucleotide sequence: TGTGCCAGCAGTTTTTCCCTTGACAGGGCGACCACCGGGGAGCTGTTTTTT. This sequence encodes CASSFSLDRATTGELFF. The V gene is TRBV27, the J gene TRBJ2-2; TRBD1 aligns across 7 bases. In germline, CDR1 is MNHEY, CDR2 SMNVEV (reference sequence). This CDR3 is built from 17 residues. The V and J ends lost 3 bases and 4 bases, in that order; junction bases with no gene match: 11.

The rearrangement links TRBV5-1 to TRBJ2-7; 7 nucleotides align to TRBD2. This CDR3 contains 10 residues. Germline CDR1 and CDR2: SGHRS and YFSETQ. Trimming removed 9 bases from V and 8 bases from J; junction bases left unmatched: 5. CDR3 sequence reads: CATGREKQYF. DNA of the CDR3: TGCGCCACCGGGCGGGAGAAGCAGTACTTC.

The chain joins TRBV7-9 to TRBJ2-7; 12 nucleotides align to TRBD2. The junction had 11 bases not matched to a gene; V was cut back by 8 bases and J by 0 bases. Germline CDR1 reads SEHNR; CDR2 reads FQNEAQ (reference sequence). The CDR3 is made up of 17 amino acids. The CDR3 DNA sequence: TGTGCCAGCGGACTAAGGACTAGCGGGGACTTCTCCTACGAGCAGTACTTC. Encoded protein: CASGLRTSGDFSYEQYF.

This clone appeared a few times. The rearrangement joins TRBV3-1 (or the pseudogene TRBV3-2) to TRBJ2-7; the match to TRBD2 covers 10 bases. The CDR3 extends over 16 amino acids. J lost 4 bases, V lost 0 bases, and 6 bases had no gene match. The germline gives CDR1 LGHDT, CDR2 YNNKEL (reference sequence). DNA for the CDR3: TGTGCCAGCAGCCAAGATTCAGCGGGGGGGCGATACGAGCAGTACTTC. Translation gives CASSQDSAGGRYEQYF.

This clone was seen only a few times. V usage is TRBV6-5 and J usage is TRBJ1-6, with 9 nucleotides matching TRBD1. J lost 7 bases, V lost 7 bases, and 5 bases had no gene match. The CDR3 contains 14 residues. The germline CDR1 and CDR2 sequences are MNHEY and SVGAGI. The CDR3 nucleotides read TGTGCCAGCACGGGACAGGGAGCGAATTCACCCCTCCACTTT. It translates to CASTGQGANSPLHF.

V gene TRBV9 combines with J gene TRBJ2-3; TRBD1 is a possible D gene (6 bases). The V gene lost 0 bases and the J gene lost 3 bases, with 11 bases spanning the gap. CDR3 length equals 15 residues. Germline-derived CDR1 and CDR2 are SGDLS and YYNGEE. This CDR3 reads CASSVDEGTTDTQYF. The CDR3 DNA reads as TGTGCCAGCAGCGTAGATGAGGGGACAACAGATACGCAGTATTTT. The full variable domain, completed using reference TRBV9 and TRBJ2-3, is DSGVTQTPKHLITATGQRVTLRCSPRSGDLSVYWYQQSLDQGLQFLIQYYNGEERAKGNILERFSAQQFPDLHSELNLSSLELGDSALYFCASSVDEGTTDTQYFGPGTRLTVL.

The chain employs TRBV11-3 and TRBJ2-7; D not certain. Deletions cut 2 bases from V and 0 bases from J, with 8 bases between. Per germline, CDR1 SGHNT and CDR2 YENEEA. This CDR3 region has 14 residues. The CDR3 DNA reads TGTGCCAGCAGCTTATTTTCAGACTCCTACGAGCAGTACTTC. Protein sequence: CASSLFSDSYEQYF.

The chain links TRBV3-1 (or the pseudogene TRBV3-2) to TRBJ1-4; 9 nucleotides match TRBD1. Germline-derived CDR1 and CDR2 are LGHDT and YNNKEL (reference sequence). This CDR3 comprises 15 residues. Unmatched junction bases numbered 1, after V lost 0 bases and J lost 5 bases. This chain's CDR3 is CASSQDGTGNEKLFF. CDR3 DNA sequence: TGTGCCAGCAGCCAAGACGGGACAGGGAATGAAAAACTGTTTTTT.

The chain joins TRBV10-3 to TRBJ1-6; the D gene is possibly TRBD1 (6 bases). The CDR3 has 13 amino acids. The V end lost 7 bases, the J end lost 10 bases, and 14 bases lay between the germline ends. Germline V gene sequence: CDR1 ENHRY, CDR2 SYGVKD. The CDR3 reads CAIKWDNRSPLHF. As DNA, the CDR3 is TGTGCCATCAAATGGGACAACAGGTCACCCCTCCACTTT.

The chain combines TRBV2 with TRBJ1-1; D is possibly TRBD1 (6 bases). The V end was cut by 6 bases, the J end by 4 bases, with 21 bases between. This CDR3 comprises 16 residues. CDR1 SNHLY and CDR2 FYNNEI come from the germline V gene. This chain's CDR3 is CASSRGAPRAATEAFF. The CDR3 nucleotides are TGTGCCAGCAGCCGGGGGGCCCCCCGGGCCGCCACTGAAGCTTTCTTT.

V is TRBV6-6 and J is TRBJ2-2; possible D gene TRBD2, 6 bases. Germline CDR1 is MNHNY and CDR2 is SVGAGI (reference sequence). V shed 7 bases and J shed 5 bases, with 17 bases lying between them. This CDR3 is built from 15 residues. CDR3 nucleotides: TGTGCCAGCACCCACCGCCGGGGAGGAACCGGGGAGCTGTTTTTT. It translates to CASTHRRGGTGELFF.

This chain connects TRBV12-3 or TRBV12-4 to TRBJ2-6; D is perhaps TRBD2 (6 bases). This CDR3 comprises 13 residues. V was cut by 7 bases and J by 10 bases, with 14 bases left in between. The CDR3 loop is CASNLGGVNVLTF. CDR3 DNA: TGTGCCAGCAATCTGGGGGGAGTAAACGTCCTGACTTTC.

This chain links TRBV5-1 with TRBJ1-1; a weak D match, TRBD1 (5 bases). The length of the CDR3 is 17 residues. V was shortened by 0 bases and J by 1 base, with 16 bases between the two germline ends. CDR1 is SGHRS and CDR2 is YFSETQ in the germline V gene. CDR3 in amino acids: CASSLEGLGRRNTEAFF. For the CDR3, the DNA is TGCGCCAGCAGCTTGGAGGGGCTAGGACGGAGGAACACTGAAGCTTTCTTT. The full variable domain, rest sourced from reference TRBV5-1 and TRBJ1-1, is KAGVTQTPRYLIKTRGQQVTLSCSPISGHRSVSWYQQTPGQGLQFLFEYFSETQRNKGNFPGRFSGRQFSNSRSEMNVSTLELGDSALYLCASSLEGLGRRNTEAFFGQGTRLTVV.